Listed below are T cell receptor beta chains from one sample, sequenced in a study of T-cell reconstitution after alpha-beta-depleted transplantation in children. TCRdb re-called the PCR reads with MiXCR, one entry per CDR3 protein. The table records fewer than 150,000 distinct CDR3 sequences, about 9.9% of them present only once. The sequences come from PBMCs, mostly from graft donor cells, collected 180 days after TCRalphabeta/CD19-depleted stem cell transplant. The receptors come from a girl less than two years old who had a stem cell transplant for combined immunodeficiency, so the T cells may come from the graft donor. Both conserved end residues are part of each CDR3. A D gene is named only where the DNA matches it firmly. The size entry is marked missing in some rows and otherwise reads once, few, many or a size class.

d_call,clone_size,j_call,v_call,cdr3_aa,cdr3_nt
TRBD2,-,TRBJ2-7,TRBV29-1,CSVVAGGREQYF,TGCAGCGTGGTAGCGGGGGGTCGCGAGCAGTACTTC
TRBD2,many,TRBJ2-7,TRBV9,CASNPGGLASYEQYF,TGTGCCAGCAACCCCGGAGGACTAGCCTCCTACGAGCAGTACTTC
-,few,TRBJ2-7,TRBV5-1,CASSSQLPYEQYF,TGCGCCAGCAGCTCGCAGCTACCCTACGAGCAGTACTTC
TRBD2,few,TRBJ2-7,TRBV5-5,CASSHRTSGRGNEQYF,TGTGCCAGCAGCCATAGGACTAGCGGGAGAGGGAACGAGCAGTACTTC
TRBD1,-,TRBJ2-7,TRBV18,CASSLGTGHYEQYF,TGTGCCAGCTCACTCGGGACAGGACACTACGAGCAGTACTTC
-,-,TRBJ2-2,TRBV29-1,CSVDLSSRGTGELFF,TGCAGCGTTGATCTTAGCAGTCGTGGCACCGGGGAGCTGTTTTTT
-,-,TRBJ2-7,TRBV20-1,CSASTLYHYEQYF,TGCAGTGCTAGTACCCTCTATCACTACGAGCAGTACTTC
TRBD1,many,TRBJ1-6,TRBV7-2,CASSRDRANSPLHF,TGTGCCAGCAGCAGGGACAGGGCGAATTCACCCCTCCACTTT
TRBD1,-,TRBJ2-2,TRBV7-7,CASSQSQGAGELFF,TGTGCTAGCAGCCAATCTCAGGGGGCCGGGGAGCTGTTTTTT
-,-,TRBJ1-5,TRBV19,CASSIREGQGGQPQHF,TGTGCCAGTAGTATTAGAGAGGGGCAGGGTGGACAGCCCCAGCATTTT
-,few,TRBJ1-1,TRBV11-2,CASSLVARGEKTEAFF,TGTGCCAGCAGCTTAGTAGCCCGGGGAGAAAAGACTGAAGCTTTCTTT
-,many,TRBJ2-7,TRBV20-1,CSARIPDSSYEQYF,TGCAGTGCTAGAATCCCGGACAGCTCCTACGAGCAGTACTTC
-,-,TRBJ1-1,TRBV29-1,CSVEVDMNTEAFF,TGCAGCGTTGAAGTGGATATGAACACTGAAGCTTTCTTT
TRBD1,many,TRBJ1-6,TRBV7-6,CASSLQGQENSPLHF,TGTGCCAGCAGCTTACAGGGACAGGAAAATTCACCCCTCCACTTT
-,many,TRBJ1-6,TRBV30,CAWSDTYNSPLHF,TGTGCCTGGAGTGATACCTATAATTCACCCCTCCACTTT
TRBD1,few,TRBJ2-7,TRBV19,CASSWGTGAYEQYF,TGTGCCAGTAGTTGGGGGACAGGCGCCTACGAGCAGTACTTC
-,few,TRBJ2-1,TRBV29-1,CSVRTGRAGQFF,TGCAGCGTTCGGACAGGGAGGGCTGGGCAGTTCTTC
-,few,TRBJ1-6,TRBV12-3/TRBV12-4,CASSVRVNSPLHF,TGTGCCAGCAGCGTCCGAGTAAATTCACCCCTCCACTTT
TRBD2,-,TRBJ2-3,TRBV12-3/TRBV12-4,CASSLDSGGGSDTQYF,TGTGCCAGCAGTTTAGACAGCGGGGGGGGCTCCGATACGCAGTATTTT
-,-,TRBJ2-5,TRBV6-5,CASSYLQGPETQYF,TGTGCCAGCAGTTACCTCCAGGGGCCGGAGACCCAGTACTTC
-,-,TRBJ2-3,TRBV20-1,CSASRASTDTQYF,TGCAGTGCTAGTAGGGCTTCCACAGATACGCAGTATTTT
-,many,TRBJ2-3,TRBV7-8,CASSQGRQRRDTQYF,TGTGCCAGCAGCCAAGGACGACAGAGGAGAGATACGCAGTATTTT
TRBD1,-,TRBJ2-2,TRBV28,CASSLLGQGETGELFF,TGTGCCAGCAGTCTCCTGGGACAGGGGGAGACCGGGGAGCTGTTTTTT
-,-,TRBJ2-6,TRBV7-2,CASSLGAFYSGANVLTF,TGTGCCAGCAGCTTAGGGGCCTTCTACTCTGGGGCCAACGTCCTGACTTTC
-,-,TRBJ1-4,TRBV28,CASRGRTNEKLFF,TGTGCCAGCAGAGGAAGAACTAATGAAAAACTGTTTTTT
-,few,TRBJ1-2,TRBV5-5,CASSADRYYGYTF,TGTGCCAGCAGCGCCGACAGGTACTATGGCTACACCTTC
TRBD1,few,TRBJ1-4,TRBV18,CASSPNRGPTSTNEKLFF,TGTGCCAGCTCACCCAACAGGGGTCCTACTTCAACTAATGAAAAACTGTTTTTT
TRBD2,few,TRBJ2-1,TRBV29-1,CSGLGLAGGGRSYNEQFF,TGCAGCGGATTAGGACTAGCGGGAGGCGGTAGGTCCTACAATGAGCAGTTCTTC
-,-,TRBJ2-6,TRBV6-1,CASSPRTGAGANVLTF,TGTGCCAGCAGTCCCAGGACTGGGGCTGGGGCCAACGTCCTGACTTTC
-,few,TRBJ2-1,TRBV10-3,CAIRAGNNEQFF,TGTGCCATCCGGGCAGGGAACAATGAGCAGTTCTTC
-,-,TRBJ2-1,TRBV10-3,CAISGEDSYNEQFF,TGTGCCATCAGTGGGGAGGATTCCTACAATGAGCAGTTCTTC
-,few,TRBJ2-7,TRBV12-3/TRBV12-4,CASSLVGSSEQYF,TGTGCCAGCAGTCTCGTGGGGTCTAGCGAGCAGTACTTC
TRBD1,-,TRBJ2-7,TRBV10-3,CAIGGQASYEQYF,TGTGCCATCGGGGGACAGGCTTCCTACGAGCAGTACTTC